This entry lists 32 T cell receptor beta chains sequenced from one sample in a study of molecular identifiers for immune sequencing clone quantification. TCRdb used MiXCR to reprocess the PCR reads, holding one entry per CDR3 protein. The profile shows 60,000 to 70,000 distinct CDR3 sequences, around 20% of them singletons. Sequencing input: naive CD8+ T cells from blood, with Jurkat cell RNA spiked in. The subset here: FACS-sorted CD8+CD4-CCR7+CD45RA+ naive T cells. These TCRs come from a human donor in good health. Some libraries in this study had Jurkat cell RNA spiked in.

To note about this clonotype: A much larger clone differs by one base, so this may be a read error. The CDR3 does not end in the conserved phenylalanine or tryptophan, so this is likely a read error. The genes are TRBV27 and TRBJ2-7; tentatively, D is TRBD2 (6 bases). The CDR3 covers 16 residues. Germline values: CDR1 MNHEY, CDR2 SMNVEV (reference sequence). V lost 6 bases, J lost 4 bases, and 22 bases lay in between. The CDR3 reads CASRTRWGERVYEQYL. DNA of the CDR3: TGTGCCAGCAGAACACGGTGGGGGGAGAGAGTGTACGAGCAGTACCTC.

This clonotype was detected ten times or more. The rearrangement links TRBV27 to TRBJ2-3, with TRBD2 matching over 11 bases. V dropped 2 bases and J dropped 2; count of bases not matched to a gene: 9. The CDR3 contains 18 residues. Looked up from germline, CDR1 is MNHEY and CDR2 is SMNVEV (reference sequence). In DNA, the CDR3 is TGTGCCAGCAGTTTACTGCCGGGACTAGCGGTTCTCACAGATACGCAGTATTTT. Translation gives CASSLLPGLAVLTDTQYF.

This clonotype occurred many times. The chain combines TRBV29-1 with TRBJ2-7; possibly TRBD1 for D (6 bases). CDR1 and CDR2 (germline): SQVTM, ANQGSEA. Trimming took 2 bases from V and 0 from J, leaving 17 bases between them. The length of the CDR3 is 16 residues. For the CDR3, the DNA is TGCAGCGTTGAAACCCCAGGGGTAGGAAACTCCTACGAGCAGTACTTC. Translation gives CSVETPGVGNSYEQYF.

The V and J genes are TRBV11-2 and TRBJ2-1; 9 bases are a match to TRBD2. Germline V CDR1 and CDR2: SGHAT, FQNNGV. This CDR3 has 15 residues. V shed 3 bases, J shed 3 bases, and the junction held 3 bases outside the gene matches. The CDR3 DNA follows: TGTGCCAGCAGCTTTTTAGCGGGAGACTACAATGAGCAGTTCTTC. It translates to CASSFLAGDYNEQFF.

This clonotype has at least ten counts. The chain has TRBV7-2 and TRBJ2-7; 7 nucleotides match TRBD2. Per germline, CDR1 SGHTA and CDR2 FQGNSA. CDR3 length: 12 residues. With V trimmed by 8 bases and J by 3 bases, 4 bases remained unmatched. CDR3 region: CASGTTDYEQYF. The CDR3 DNA is TGTGCCAGCGGGACTACCGACTACGAGCAGTACTTC. The full variable domain, with the rest looked up from reference TRBV7-2 and TRBJ2-7, is GAGVSQSPSNKVTEKGKDVELRCDPISGHTALYWYRQSLGQGLEFLIYFQGNSAPDKSGLPSDRFSAERTGGSVSTLTIQRTQQEDSAVYLCASGTTDYEQYFGPGTRLTVT.

This clonotype showed up many times. This sequence joins TRBV12-3 or TRBV12-4 and TRBJ2-3; TRBD2 is a possible D gene (5 bases). The V and J ends lost 5 bases and 2 bases respectively, with 17 bases between them. The CDR3 is 16 amino acids. The DNA for the CDR3 is TGTGCCAGCAGTCCTCTCCTGGACGGACTCACAGATACGCAGTATTTT. It codes for CASSPLLDGLTDTQYF.

This clonotype was seen more than once but under ten times. The chain links TRBV28 to TRBJ2-1; D may match TRBD1 or TRBD2 (5 bases each). Trimming removed 3 bases at V and 3 bases at J, with 15 bases between. Germline V gene sequence: CDR1 MDHEN, CDR2 SYDVKM. This CDR3 has 16 residues. The CDR3 loop is CASSFEGGTRYNEQFF. The CDR3 DNA reads TGTGCCAGCAGTTTTGAGGGTGGGACGCGCTACAATGAGCAGTTCTTC.

Ten or more counts support this clonotype. This sequence joins TRBV4-1 and TRBJ1-1, with 8 bases that match TRBD1. V shed 1 base and J 2 bases; nucleotides not matched to a gene: 6. Germline CDR1 MGHRA, CDR2 YSYEKL. CDR3 length: 16 amino acids. The CDR3 sequence is CASSQVGTGYNTEAFF. CDR3 coding DNA: TGCGCCAGCAGCCAAGTAGGGACAGGTTATAACACTGAAGCTTTCTTT.

This clonotype was recorded many times. The CDR3 region is CASSPSRGADTQYF. In nucleotides, the CDR3 is TGTGCCAGCAGCCCAAGCAGAGGTGCAGATACGCAGTATTTT. The chain joins TRBV4-2 to TRBJ2-3; D uncertain. CDR1 LGHNA and CDR2 YNFKEQ come from the germline V gene. Trimming removed 4 bases at V and 4 bases at J, with 12 bases between. The CDR3 is made up of 14 amino acids.

This clonotype was seen many times. The chain combines TRBV6-2 or TRBV6-3 with TRBJ2-7, with D maybe TRBD1 (6 bases). V was shortened by 5 bases and J by 4 bases, with 9 bases between the two germline ends. Germline CDR1 MNHEY, CDR2 SVGEGT. The length of the CDR3 is 12 residues. The CDR3 DNA reads TGTGCCAGCAGTCCCCAGGGGTACGAGCAGTACTTC. Protein product: CASSPQGYEQYF.

This clonotype was observed a few times. One end of the junction is discordant with germline, which a read error may explain. The V call is TRBV30, the J call TRBJ2-3; no definite D call. The CDR3 is 14 residues long. CDR1 is GTSNPN and CDR2 is SVGIG in the germline V gene (reference sequence). CDR3 DNA: TGTGCCTGGGGTGTCGCGACTAGCACAGATACGCAGTATTTT. Its translation: CAWGVATSTDTQYF.

As regards this clonotype: A much larger clone lies a single base off, so this may be a read error. The V and J genes are TRBV7-6 and TRBJ2-3; no definite D call. The V gene's germline CDR1 is SGHVS and CDR2 FNYEAQ. CDR3 length: 15 residues. The CDR3 nucleotides read TGTGCCGGCAGACACACCAGCGCCAGCACAGATACGCAGTATTTT. Translated: CAGRHTSASTDTQYF. The full variable domain, in which reference TRBV7-6 and TRBJ2-3 provide the parts outside the CDR3, is GAGVSQSPRYKVTKRGQDVALRCDPISGHVSLYWYRQALGQGPEFLTYFNYEAQQDKSGLPNDRFSAERPEGSISTLTIQRTEQRDSAMYRCAGRHTSASTDTQYFGPGTRLTVL.

This clonotype was detected ten times or more. The chain joins TRBV20-1 to TRBJ2-7, with D unresolved. Trimming shortened V by 3 bases and J by 2 bases, and 5 bases separated the two germline ends. Germline V lookup: CDR1 DFQATT, CDR2 SNEGSKA (reference sequence). The CDR3 extends over 11 amino acids. This chain's CDR3 is CSASAPYEQYF. The DNA of the CDR3 is TGCAGTGCTAGCGCTCCCTACGAGCAGTACTTC.

This clonotype came up many times. The chain employs TRBV28 and TRBJ2-7; no definite D call. The CDR3 is made up of 17 amino acids. The germline CDR1 and CDR2 sequences are MDHEN and SYDVKM. V shed 2 bases and J shed 0 bases, with 17 bases lying between them. This chain's CDR3 is CASSLGFGGASSYEQYF. In nucleotides, the CDR3 is TGTGCCAGCAGTTTAGGGTTCGGCGGAGCGAGCTCCTACGAGCAGTACTTC.

CDR3 loop: CASSLGRTPKQFF. Written as DNA, the CDR3 is TGTGCCAGCAGCTTGGGTCGGACACCCAAGCAGTTCTTC. The chain joins TRBV5-8 to TRBJ2-1, with a possible D match to TRBD1 (5 bases). The CDR3 has 13 residues. V was shortened by 0 bases and J by 11 bases, with 12 bases between the two germline ends. CDR1 and CDR2 (germline): SGHTS, YDEGEE.

Turning to this clonotype: This may stem from a read error, because a much larger clone lies one nucleotide away. This chain joins TRBV6-5 and TRBJ2-6, with a weak D call TRBD1 (7 bases). The CDR3 covers 16 residues. Germline V gene sequence: CDR1 MNHEY, CDR2 SVGAGI. The CDR3 nucleotides are TGTGCCAGCAGCCCAGGGGGGTTCTCTGGGGCCAACGCCCTGACTTTC. Translation gives CASSPGGFSGANALTF.

This clonotype was detected ten times or more. The V call is TRBV28, the J call TRBJ2-7; D is ambiguous. The germline V gene has CDR1 MDHEN and CDR2 SYDVKM. V gave up 6 bases and J gave up 2 bases, with 14 bases separating them. The CDR3 consists of 14 residues. CDR3 bases: TGTGCCAGCAGCACCCTGGGAAATCCCTACGAGCAGTACTTC. It specifies CASSTLGNPYEQYF.

Note on this clonotype: A read error is possible here, since a much larger clone lies one base away. V is TRBV5-3 and J is TRBJ2-3; 7 bases map to TRBD2. TRBV5-3 is classed as an ORF, of uncertain function. The CDR3 is made up of 15 amino acids. The CDR3 is CASSWGGEGTDTQYF. The CDR3 coding sequence is TGTGCCAGCAGCTGGGGGGGAGAGGGCACAGATACGCAGTATTTT.

The V gene is TRBV7-9, the J gene TRBJ2-1, with D perhaps matching TRBD1 (6 bases). Trimming cost V 5 bases and J 6 bases, with 17 bases left between them. Germline V gene sequence: CDR1 SEHNR, CDR2 FQNEAQ (reference sequence). This CDR3 is built from 15 residues. The CDR3 reads CASSLTPGHLNEQFF. The CDR3 nucleotides read TGTGCCAGCAGCCTGACGCCGGGACACCTCAATGAGCAGTTCTTC.

With regard to this clonotype: This could be a read error, since a much larger clone is one nucleotide away. This chain links TRBV27 with TRBJ2-1; unclear D gene. Germline V CDR1 and CDR2: MNHEY, SMNVEV (reference sequence). The CDR3 covers 13 residues. DNA of the CDR3: TGTGCCAGCAGAGGGCCCTTTTACAATGAGCGGTTCTTC. It encodes CASRGPFYNERFF.

Comment on this clonotype: Being one base from a much bigger clone, this may be a read error. V and J are TRBV7-8 and TRBJ2-1; D unresolved. The V gene lost 5 bases and the J gene lost 6 bases, with 17 bases spanning the gap. The CDR3 has 15 amino acids. Germline assignment: CDR1 SGHVS and CDR2 FQNEAQ. CDR3 protein: CASSPRLGVCNEQFF. The CDR3, as DNA: TGTGCCAGCAGCCCCCGTCTAGGTGTCTGCAATGAGCAGTTCTTC.

The gene calls are TRBV7-9 and TRBJ2-7; tentatively, D is TRBD1 or TRBD2 (5 bases each). Trimming took off 4 bases at V and 5 bases at J, with 18 bases between the two ends. Per the germline V gene, CDR1 is SEHNR and CDR2 is FQNEAQ (reference sequence). CDR3 length equals 15 residues. The CDR3 region has the DNA TGTGCCAGCAGCTATCCAAGAACCCTGGGGGACGAGCAGTACGTC. Translated: CASSYPRTLGDEQYV.

Comment on this clonotype: A much more abundant neighbour one base away suggests this may be a read error. J is TRBJ2-3 and V is TRBV5-1, with D possibly TRBD2 on 6 matching bases. The CDR3 length is 20 residues. Germline CDR1 SGHRS, CDR2 YFSETQ. Trimming took off 4 bases at V and 2 bases at J, with 29 bases between the two ends. The CDR3 coding sequence is TGCGCCAGCAGCGACCGGGCGGATGGCGGGGTAGTTAGGTACACAGATACGCAGTATTTT. Protein product: CASSDRADGGVVRYTDTQYF.

This clonotype was detected ten times or more. The J gene is TRBJ2-2, the V gene TRBV24-1; D uncertain. CDR3 length: 13 amino acids. Trimming left V 8 bases short and J 0 bases short, with 6 bases between. The germline V gene encodes CDR1 KGHDR and CDR2 SFDVKD. Written as DNA, the CDR3 is TGTGCCACCACGCAAGCGAACACCGGGGAGCTGTTTTTT. Its translation is CATTQANTGELFF.

This clonotype was seen repeatedly, ten times or more. The chain couples TRBV5-1 to TRBJ2-5; D not certain. The CDR3 has 12 amino acids. Trimming took off 3 bases at V and 2 bases at J, with 5 bases between the two ends. Germline lookup yields CDR1 SGHRS and CDR2 YFSETQ. Here the CDR3 DNA reads TGCGCCAGCAGCTGGGAACAAGAGACCCAGTACTTC. It translates to CASSWEQETQYF.

This clonotype was observed at least ten times. V and J are TRBV11-2 and TRBJ2-1; TRBD1 matches 8 bases. The germline CDR1 and CDR2 sequences are SGHAT and FQNNGV. The CDR3 loop spans 14 amino acids. V lost 4 bases, J lost 5 bases, and 4 bases stayed unmatched. The CDR3 protein is CASSSQGGDNEQFF. CDR3 bases: TGTGCCAGCAGCTCACAGGGGGGTGACAATGAGCAGTTCTTC.

This clonotype was recorded at least ten times. The chain has TRBV19 and TRBJ2-5; 8 nucleotides align to TRBD2. CDR1 and CDR2 from the germline V gene are LNHDA and SQIVND (reference sequence). Trimming took 0 bases from V and 2 from J; bases not matched to a gene: 2. This CDR3 is 15 amino acids long. CDR3 nucleotide sequence: TGTGCCAGTAGTATAGATCGGGAGGGACAAGAGACCCAGTACTTC. This codes for CASSIDREGQETQYF.

The chain joins TRBV6-5 to TRBJ1-1; 8 bases agree with TRBD1. The junction had 9 bases not matched to a gene; V was cut back by 6 bases and J by 12 bases. Germline lookup yields CDR1 MNHEY and CDR2 SVGAGI. CDR3 length: 12 amino acids. The DNA of the CDR3 is TGTGCCAGCAGCACCGGGACAGGTCGGCCTTTCTTT. Amino acid sequence: CASSTGTGRPFF.

This clonotype was seen many times. The V call is TRBV28, the J call TRBJ1-1, with D possibly being TRBD1 (6 bases). CDR1 MDHEN and CDR2 SYDVKM come from the germline V gene. Trimming took off 2 bases at V and 1 base at J, with 11 bases between the two ends. This CDR3 comprises 15 residues. CDR3 in DNA: TGTGCCAGCAGTTTAAGGGGGAGGGGGAACACTGAAGCTTTCTTT. This gives the protein CASSLRGRGNTEAFF.

This clonotype was counted only a few times. This sequence may be a read error, since a much larger clone differs from it by one base. V gene TRBV28 combines with J gene TRBJ2-7, with D maybe TRBD1 (6 bases). The length of the CDR3 is 14 residues. CDR1 MDHEN and CDR2 SYDVKM come from the germline V gene. The CDR3 bases are TGTGTCAGCAGTTTCTTGGAGGCTTTGGGGGCCACTGACTTC. Translation gives CVSSFLEALGATDF.

A remark on this clonotype: As the CDR3 is not closed by the conserved phenylalanine or tryptophan, this likely results from a read error. The chain has TRBV27 and TRBJ2-3; D not resolved. The J call may be faulty, since TRBJ1-5 better matches the DNA end. Germline V gene sequence: CDR1 MNHEY, CDR2 SMNVEV (reference sequence). The CDR3 is 16 amino acids. CDR3 amino acids: CASSSLGGRSTDTQHS. CDR3 bases: TGTGCCAGCAGCTCGTTGGGCGGGAGGTCCACAGATACGCAGCATTCT.

This clonotype came up many times. The genes are TRBV28 and TRBJ1-4; D gene uncertain. The CDR3 sequence is 15 residues long. The germline V gene encodes CDR1 MDHEN and CDR2 SYDVKM. The V end was cut by 0 bases, the J end by 3 bases, with 8 bases between. Written as DNA, the CDR3 is TGTGCCAGCAGTTTATGGGGGAGGGCTAATGAAAAACTGTTTTTT. It specifies CASSLWGRANEKLFF.